Listed below are T cell receptor beta chains from one sample, sequenced in a study of stem cell transplantation in POMP-related autoinflammatory disease. Only in-frame clones appear in the TCRdb table, and some are missing; sequencing was by immunoSEQ multiplex PCR. The top ten clones hold 2% to 3% of a sample with more than 20,000 clones, 75% to 90% of them seen once. The sequences come from CD4+ T cells from PBMCs, collected before stem cell transplantation. These receptors originate from a human donor with POMP-related autoinflammation and immune dysregulation (PRAID). The CDR3 runs from the conserved cysteine through the conserved F or W. Each record gives: D gene, V gene, clone size, J gene, CDR3 DNA, CDR3 protein. A D gene is named only where the DNA matches it firmly. Part of the rows lack a size; the others show once, few, many or a class for expanded clones.

>TRBD1|TRBV30|-|TRBJ1-5
TGTGCCTGGGACAGGGGGGGAAATCAGCCCCAGCATTTT
CAWDRGGNQPQHF
>TRBD1|TRBV28|-|TRBJ2-2
TGTGCCAGCAGTTTAGGGGACAGGGGGCATGGCGGGGAGCTGTTTTTT
CASSLGDRGHGGELFF
>TRBD1|TRBV7-9|-|TRBJ2-1
TGTGCCAGCAGCTCTCCGGGACAGGGATACAATGAGCAGTTCTTC
CASSSPGQGYNEQFF
>-|TRBV28|-|TRBJ2-7
TGTGCCAGCAGTAAGGACAGAGGCTGGTTGTCGTACGAGCAGTACTTC
CASSKDRGWLSYEQYF
>-|TRBV19|few|TRBJ1-1
TGTGCCAGCACTCGGGGGGGTCAAACTGAAGCTTTCTTT
CASTRGGQTEAFF
>TRBD2|TRBV6-1|-|TRBJ2-1
TGTGCCAGCAGTCCCGGGACTAGCGGGGGGGCCGGGTTCTTC
CASSPGTSGGAGFF
>TRBD1|TRBV10-3|-|TRBJ2-7
TGTGCCATCAGACCTGACAGGGGGTACGAGCAGTACTTC
CAIRPDRGYEQYF
>-|TRBV19|-|TRBJ1-2
TGTGCCAGTAACATCCCAGGGGACGGTCCTAACTATGGCTACACCTTC
CASNIPGDGPNYGYTF
>TRBD1|TRBV5-1|few|TRBJ1-6
TGCGCCAGCAGCTTGATGGGACAGCATAATTCACCCCTCCACTTT
CASSLMGQHNSPLHF
>-|TRBV6-5|-|TRBJ2-1
TGTGCCAGCAGTTTCCTGTGGGACGGATACAATGAGCAGTTCTTC
CASSFLWDGYNEQFF
>-|TRBV11-2|once|TRBJ1-1
TGTGCCAGCAGAGCGGGCCAGGGGAACACTGAAGCTTTCTTT
CASRAGQGNTEAFF
>TRBD2|TRBV28|-|TRBJ2-3
TGTGCCAGCAGTTTATCGGATGGTGTAGCGGGAGGTGGAGATACGCAGTATTTT
CASSLSDGVAGGGDTQYF
>-|TRBV10-3|-|TRBJ1-1
TGTGCCATCAGTGAGTCGTTGCCCACTGAAGCTTTCTTT
CAISESLPTEAFF
>-|TRBV4-1|-|TRBJ1-6
TGCGCCAGCAGTCAGCGACAGGCTCTATATAATTCACCCCTCCACTTT
CASSQRQALYNSPLHF
>-|TRBV5-1|-|TRBJ1-1
TGCGCCAGCAGCTTGGATATGAACACTGAAGCTTTCTTT
CASSLDMNTEAFF
>-|TRBV19|-|TRBJ2-2
TGTGCCAGTAGTATAGTATCAGGGATGGGGGAGCTGTTTTTT
CASSIVSGMGELFF
>-|TRBV5-6|-|TRBJ1-2
TGTGCCAGCAGCGCACAGGGCTCTAACTATGGCTACACCTTC
CASSAQGSNYGYTF
>TRBD2|TRBV7-4|-|TRBJ2-5
TGTGCCAGCAGCTTAGCGGGACTAGCGGGGGGGCAGGAGACCCAGTACTTC
CASSLAGLAGGQETQYF
>TRBD2|TRBV5-1|few|TRBJ2-7
TGCGCCAGCAGGGCCAGCGGGAGCCACGAGCAGTACTTC
CASRASGSHEQYF
>TRBD1|TRBV30|-|TRBJ2-5
TGTGCCGCCCAACAGGGGATGGGGACCCAGTACTTC
CAAQQGMGTQYF
>-|TRBV2|-|TRBJ1-6
TGTGCCAGCAGTTGGACAGAGGGTTCCCATAATTCACCCCTCCACTTT
CASSWTEGSHNSPLHF
>-|TRBV11-2|-|TRBJ2-2
TGTGCCAGCAGCTTAATCCGGCAGAACACCGGGGAGCTGTTTTTT
CASSLIRQNTGELFF
>TRBD2|TRBV11-1|-|TRBJ2-1
TGTGCCAGCAGCCCCCGTGGGCTAGCGGGAGGAGAAGAGCAGTTCTTC
CASSPRGLAGGEEQFF
>TRBD2|TRBV6-5|-|TRBJ2-7
TGTGCCAGCAGTTTTAGCGGGAGAGCCCCCGAGCAGTACTTC
CASSFSGRAPEQYF
>TRBD2|TRBV5-1|-|TRBJ2-3
TGCGCCAGCAGCCCGGGGACTAGCGCAGATACGCAGTATTTT
CASSPGTSADTQYF
>-|TRBV7-3|-|TRBJ2-2
TGTGCCAGCAGCTTAGTCCCCCAGGGGACCACCGGGGAGCTGTTTTTT
CASSLVPQGTTGELFF
>-|TRBV19|-|TRBJ2-2
TGTGCCAGTAGTATCGAGCCCTCAGGATCGCCAAAAACCGGGGAGCTGTTTTTT
CASSIEPSGSPKTGELFF
>-|TRBV19|-|TRBJ2-3
TGTGCCAGTAGGGGGCTAGGCACAGATACGCAGTATTTT
CASRGLGTDTQYF
>-|TRBV27|-|TRBJ1-1
TGTGCCAGCAGTTTGATAAGGACCATGAACACTGAAGCTTTCTTT
CASSLIRTMNTEAFF
>TRBD1|TRBV6-6|-|TRBJ1-2
TGTGCCAGCAGTTCCGGACAGGGGCTCTATGGCTACACCTTC
CASSSGQGLYGYTF
>-|TRBV6-1|few|TRBJ1-5
TGTGCCAGCAGTCGACCGGACCGTCTGGGTCAGCCCCAGCATTTT
CASSRPDRLGQPQHF
>-|TRBV7-2|-|TRBJ1-6
TGTGCCAGCAGCTCCCGTCGGGTTTCCTCGAGCTCCTATAATTCACCCCTCCACTTT
CASSSRRVSSSSYNSPLHF
>TRBD1|TRBV28|-|TRBJ1-1
TGTGCCAGCAGTTTCCGGACAGGGGGGACTGAAGCTTTCTTT
CASSFRTGGTEAFF
>-|TRBV2|-|TRBJ1-2
TGTGCCAGCAGGACACCTCCCAGGGAGGGGCTCTATGGCTACACCTTC
CASRTPPREGLYGYTF
>TRBD1|TRBV11-1|-|TRBJ2-3
TGTGCCAGCAGCTTGGGACAGGGGGATCTTTGGACAGATACGCAGTATTTT
CASSLGQGDLWTDTQYF
>TRBD1|TRBV18|-|TRBJ1-1
TGTGCCAGCTCCCCAGGGGGGGGGAACACTGAAGCTTTCTTT
CASSPGGGNTEAFF